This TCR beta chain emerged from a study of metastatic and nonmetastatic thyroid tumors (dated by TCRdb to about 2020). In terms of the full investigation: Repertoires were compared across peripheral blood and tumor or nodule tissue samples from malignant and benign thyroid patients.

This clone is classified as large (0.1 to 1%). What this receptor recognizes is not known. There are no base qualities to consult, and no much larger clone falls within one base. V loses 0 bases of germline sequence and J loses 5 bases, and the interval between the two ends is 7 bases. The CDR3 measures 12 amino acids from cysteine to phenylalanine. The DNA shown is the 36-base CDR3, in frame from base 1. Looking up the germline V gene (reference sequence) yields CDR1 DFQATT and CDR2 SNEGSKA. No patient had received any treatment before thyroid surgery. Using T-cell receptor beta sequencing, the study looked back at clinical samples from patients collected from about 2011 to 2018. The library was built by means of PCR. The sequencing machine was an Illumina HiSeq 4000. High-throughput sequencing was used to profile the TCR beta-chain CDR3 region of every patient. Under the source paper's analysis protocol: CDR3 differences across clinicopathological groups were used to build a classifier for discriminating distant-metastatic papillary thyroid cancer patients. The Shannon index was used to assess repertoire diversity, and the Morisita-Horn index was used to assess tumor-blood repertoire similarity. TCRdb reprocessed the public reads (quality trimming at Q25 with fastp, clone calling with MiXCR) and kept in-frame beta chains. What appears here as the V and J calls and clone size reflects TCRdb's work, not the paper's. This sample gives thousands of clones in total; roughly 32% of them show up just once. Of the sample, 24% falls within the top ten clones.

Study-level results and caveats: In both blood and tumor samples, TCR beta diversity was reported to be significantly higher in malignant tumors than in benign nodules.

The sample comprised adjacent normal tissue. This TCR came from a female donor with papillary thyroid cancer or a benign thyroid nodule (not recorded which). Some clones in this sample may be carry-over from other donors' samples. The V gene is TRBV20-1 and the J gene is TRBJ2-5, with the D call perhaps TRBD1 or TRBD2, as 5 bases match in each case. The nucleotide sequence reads TGCAGTGCTAGAGATGAGGGGGAGACCCAGTACTTC. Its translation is CSARDEGETQYF.